This T cell receptor beta chain derives from a study of identifying expanded T cells in peripheral blood. Study conclusions and caveats: Roughly two-week clone count variance significantly increased as total template count grew. Technical replicates showed around 1.2 changed clones; two weeks about 16.4; four weeks 19.

No infections or other immune events were documented during collection. The assay was immunoSEQ multiplex PCR, and TCRdb's table has in-frame clones only and misses some. The repertoire holds fewer than 110,000 clones, with around 90% as singletons. A note on this clone: Its target is unknown.

This TCR was sampled from a person aged 18 to 70 in good health. Sequencing used blood.

CDR3 residues: CASSQAVDRVKHF. CDR3 nucleotide sequence: TGCGCCAGCAGCCAAGCGGTAGACAGGGTAAAGCATTTT. The chain recombines TRBV4-3 with TRBJ1-5; 7 nucleotides match TRBD1. CDR3 length: 13 residues. Germline trimming cut 1 base from V and 14 bases from J; bases unmatched to any gene: 8. The germline V gene encodes CDR1 LGHNA and CDR2 YSLEER.